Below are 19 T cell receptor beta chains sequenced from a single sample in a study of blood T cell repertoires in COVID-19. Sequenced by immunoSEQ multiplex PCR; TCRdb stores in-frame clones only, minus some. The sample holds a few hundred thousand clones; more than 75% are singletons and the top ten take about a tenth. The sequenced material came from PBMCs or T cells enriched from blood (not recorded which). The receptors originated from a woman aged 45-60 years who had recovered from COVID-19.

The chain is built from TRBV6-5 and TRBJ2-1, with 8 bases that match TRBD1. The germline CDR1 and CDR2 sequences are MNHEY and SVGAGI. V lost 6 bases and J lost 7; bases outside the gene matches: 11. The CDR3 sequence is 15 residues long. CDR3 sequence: CASSRHDRGMNEQFF. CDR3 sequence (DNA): TGTGCCAGCAGCCGCCATGACAGGGGTATGAATGAGCAGTTCTTC.

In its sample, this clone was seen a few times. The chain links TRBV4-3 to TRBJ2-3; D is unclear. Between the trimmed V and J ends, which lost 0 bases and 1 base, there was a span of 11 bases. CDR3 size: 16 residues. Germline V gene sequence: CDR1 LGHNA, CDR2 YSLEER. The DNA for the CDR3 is TGCGCCAGCAGCCAAGATGAATCACATCGCACAGATACGCAGTATTTT. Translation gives CASSQDESHRTDTQYF.

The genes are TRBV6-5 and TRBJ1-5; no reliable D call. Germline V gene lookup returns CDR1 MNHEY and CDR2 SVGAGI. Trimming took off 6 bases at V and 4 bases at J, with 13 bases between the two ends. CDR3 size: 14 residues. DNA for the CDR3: TGTGCCAGCAGCGAGCCTTTATTTAATCAGCCCCAGCATTTT. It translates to CASSEPLFNQPQHF.

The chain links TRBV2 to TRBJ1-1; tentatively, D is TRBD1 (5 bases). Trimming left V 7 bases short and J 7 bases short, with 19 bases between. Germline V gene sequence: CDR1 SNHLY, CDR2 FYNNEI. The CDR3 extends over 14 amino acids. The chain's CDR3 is CASIRVRMGGEAFF. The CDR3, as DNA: TGTGCCAGCATAAGAGTAAGGATGGGGGGTGAAGCTTTCTTT.

The CDR3 protein is CASSSGLAGAGGGHEQFF. The CDR3, as DNA: TGCGCCAGCAGCTCAGGACTAGCGGGGGCTGGGGGAGGGCATGAGCAGTTCTTC. This sequence joins TRBV5-1 and TRBJ2-1, with 13 bases that match TRBD2. From germline, CDR1 is SGHRS and CDR2 YFSETQ. Trimming took 3 bases from V and 8 from J; bases not matched to a gene: 14. The CDR3 is made up of 18 amino acids.

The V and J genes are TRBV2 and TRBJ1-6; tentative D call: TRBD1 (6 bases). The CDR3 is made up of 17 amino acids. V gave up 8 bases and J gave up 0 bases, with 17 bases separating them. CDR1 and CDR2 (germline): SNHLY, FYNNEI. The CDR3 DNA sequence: TGTGCCAGCGATTTAGGGGGACGCGGCTCCTATAATTCACCCCTCCACTTT. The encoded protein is CASDLGGRGSYNSPLHF. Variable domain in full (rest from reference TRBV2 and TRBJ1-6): EPEVTQTPSHQVTQMGQEVILRCVPISNHLYFYWYRQILGQKVEFLVSFYNNEISEKSEIFDDQFSVERPDGSNFTLKIRSTKLEDSAMYFCASDLGGRGSYNSPLHFGNGTRLTVT.

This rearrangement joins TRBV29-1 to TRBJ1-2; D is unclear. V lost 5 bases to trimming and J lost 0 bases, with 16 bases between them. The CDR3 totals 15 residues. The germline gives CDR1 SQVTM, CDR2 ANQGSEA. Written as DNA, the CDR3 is TGCAGCGTTTATAAGGACGGGAATCCTAACTATGGCTACACCTTC. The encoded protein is CSVYKDGNPNYGYTF.

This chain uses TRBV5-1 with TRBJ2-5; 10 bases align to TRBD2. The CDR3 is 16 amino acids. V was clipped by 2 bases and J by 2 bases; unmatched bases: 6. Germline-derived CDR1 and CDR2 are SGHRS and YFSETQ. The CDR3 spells CASSLLAGRKQETQYF. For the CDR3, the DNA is TGCGCCAGCAGCTTACTAGCGGGGAGAAAACAAGAGACCCAGTACTTC.

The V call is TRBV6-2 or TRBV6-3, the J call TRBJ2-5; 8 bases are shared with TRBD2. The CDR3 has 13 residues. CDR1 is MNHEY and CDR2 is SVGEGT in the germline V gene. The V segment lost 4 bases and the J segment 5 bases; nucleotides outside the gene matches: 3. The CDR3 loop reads CASSWGTSETQYF. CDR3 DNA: TGTGCCAGCAGTTGGGGGACTAGTGAGACCCAGTACTTC.

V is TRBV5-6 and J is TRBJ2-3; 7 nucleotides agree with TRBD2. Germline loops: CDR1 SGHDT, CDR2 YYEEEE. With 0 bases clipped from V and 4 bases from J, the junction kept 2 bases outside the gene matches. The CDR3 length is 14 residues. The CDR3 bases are TGTGCCAGCAGCTTGGGACTAGCTCCAGATACGCAGTATTTT. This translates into CASSLGLAPDTQYF.

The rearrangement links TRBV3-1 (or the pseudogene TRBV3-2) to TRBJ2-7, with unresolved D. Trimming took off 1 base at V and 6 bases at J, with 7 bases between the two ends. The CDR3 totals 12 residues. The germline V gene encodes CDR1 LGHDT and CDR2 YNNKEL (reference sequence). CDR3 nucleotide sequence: TGTGCCAGCAGCCAAGTCGCGGCCGAGCAGTACTTC. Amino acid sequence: CASSQVAAEQYF.

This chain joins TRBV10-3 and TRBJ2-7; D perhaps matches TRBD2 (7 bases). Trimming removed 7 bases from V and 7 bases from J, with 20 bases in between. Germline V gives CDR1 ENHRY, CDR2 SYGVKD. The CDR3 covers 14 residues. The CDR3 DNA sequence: TGTGCCATCACCCAATCCGGGGGGCGCTGGGAGCAGTACTTC. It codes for CAITQSGGRWEQYF.

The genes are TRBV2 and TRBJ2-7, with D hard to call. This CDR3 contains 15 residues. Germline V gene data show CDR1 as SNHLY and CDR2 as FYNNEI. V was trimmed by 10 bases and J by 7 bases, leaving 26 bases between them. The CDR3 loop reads CATSRSPSTLVEQYF. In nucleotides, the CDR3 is TGTGCCACTTCCCGGTCGCCCTCCACTCTTGTAGAGCAGTACTTC.

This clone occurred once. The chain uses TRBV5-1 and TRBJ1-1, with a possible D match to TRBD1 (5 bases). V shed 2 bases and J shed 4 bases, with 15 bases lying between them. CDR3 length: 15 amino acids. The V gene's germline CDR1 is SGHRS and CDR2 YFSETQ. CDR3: CASSLAIPGGTEAFF. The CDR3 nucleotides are TGCGCCAGCAGCTTAGCCATTCCCGGGGGCACTGAAGCTTTCTTT.

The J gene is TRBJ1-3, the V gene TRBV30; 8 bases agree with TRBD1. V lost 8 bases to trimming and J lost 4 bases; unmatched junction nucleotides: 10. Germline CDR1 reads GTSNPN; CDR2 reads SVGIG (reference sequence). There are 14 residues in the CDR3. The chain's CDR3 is CAAATGARGNTIYF. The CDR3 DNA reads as TGTGCCGCAGCGACAGGGGCGAGGGGAAACACCATATATTTT.

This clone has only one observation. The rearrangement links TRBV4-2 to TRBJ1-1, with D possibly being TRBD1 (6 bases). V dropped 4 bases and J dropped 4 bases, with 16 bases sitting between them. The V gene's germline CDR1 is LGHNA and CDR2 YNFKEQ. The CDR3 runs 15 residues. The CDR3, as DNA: TGTGCCAGCAGCCTCACCAGGGACACAGTCACTGAAGCTTTCTTT. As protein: CASSLTRDTVTEAFF.

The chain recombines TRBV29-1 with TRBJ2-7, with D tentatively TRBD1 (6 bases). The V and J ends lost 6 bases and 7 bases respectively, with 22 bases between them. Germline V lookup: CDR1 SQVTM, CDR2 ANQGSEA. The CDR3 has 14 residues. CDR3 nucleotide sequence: TGCAGCGTCAAGGACAGAGCCATCCTTCAAGAGCAGTACTTC. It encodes CSVKDRAILQEQYF.

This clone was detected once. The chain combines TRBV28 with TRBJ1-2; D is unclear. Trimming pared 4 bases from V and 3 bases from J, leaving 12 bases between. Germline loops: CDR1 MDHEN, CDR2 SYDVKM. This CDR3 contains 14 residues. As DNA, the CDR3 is TGTGCCAGCAGTTCTATCTGGGAGCACTATGGCTACACCTTC. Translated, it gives CASSSIWEHYGYTF.

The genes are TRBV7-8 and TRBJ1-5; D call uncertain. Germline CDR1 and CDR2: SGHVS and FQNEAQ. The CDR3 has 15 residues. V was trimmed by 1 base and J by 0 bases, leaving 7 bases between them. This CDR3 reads CASSLGSYSNQPQHF. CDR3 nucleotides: TGTGCCAGCAGCTTAGGCAGTTATAGCAATCAGCCCCAGCATTTT.